These 20 T cell receptor beta chains originate from one sample sequenced in a study of blood T cell repertoires in COVID-19. Assay used: immunoSEQ multiplex PCR; TCRdb lists only in-frame clones, some missing. The sample has roughly 570,000 clones, approximately 91% seen once. The specimen was peripheral blood. Receptors originate from a woman aged 45-59 years with COVID-19, enrolled during active disease.

This clone was counted between two and nine times. The rearrangement links TRBV20-1 to TRBJ1-5, with D perhaps TRBD1 (6 bases). This CDR3 is built from 14 residues. In germline, CDR1 is DFQATT, CDR2 SNEGSKA (reference sequence). V lost 3 bases and J lost 2, with 11 bases in between. The CDR3 nucleotides are TGCAGTGCTAGTACAGGGACGGGCAATCAGCCCCAGCATTTT. Translated: CSASTGTGNQPQHF.

The chain is built from TRBV20-1 and TRBJ2-7, with TRBD2 matching 9 bases. The germline CDR1 and CDR2 sequences are DFQATT and SNEGSKA (reference sequence). The CDR3 consists of 14 residues. J gave up 2 bases and V 3 bases, and 5 bases lay outside the gene matches. The CDR3, as DNA: TGCAGTGCTAGTAAGCGGGGGGTACCCTACGAGCAGTACTTC. Residues: CSASKRGVPYEQYF.

The chain links TRBV10-1 to TRBJ1-1; D remains ambiguous. V lost 11 bases to trimming and J lost 1 base, with 17 bases between them. This CDR3 is built from 14 residues. CDR1 is WNHNN, CDR2 SYGVQD, per germline (reference sequence). The CDR3 sequence: CAVPTELGNTEAFF. In DNA, the CDR3 is TGCGCCGTCCCAACGGAGCTGGGGAACACTGAAGCTTTCTTT.

The chain is built from TRBV6-1 and TRBJ1-2, with no clear D. Per germline, CDR1 MNHNS and CDR2 SASEGT. This CDR3 spans 15 amino acids. Trimming cost V 2 bases and J 5 bases, with 15 bases left between them. The CDR3 region is CASSETGSYGYGYTF. CDR3 nucleotide sequence: TGTGCCAGCAGTGAAACGGGGAGCTACGGTTATGGCTACACCTTC.

This clone was detected once. V and J are TRBV4-1 and TRBJ1-4, with 12 bases matching TRBD1. Losses at the gene ends were 3 bases for V and 7 bases for J; bases not matched to a gene: 9. CDR3 length equals 17 residues. Germline V gene lookup returns CDR1 MGHRA and CDR2 YSYEKL. The CDR3 bases are TGCGCCAGCAGCCAGAGGTGGCGGGACAGGGGGCGTGAAAAACTGTTTTTT. This gives the protein CASSQRWRDRGREKLFF.

The chain combines TRBV2 with TRBJ1-1; possibly TRBD1 for D (6 bases). V was shortened by 5 bases and J by 0 bases, with 10 bases between the two germline ends. CDR3 length: 14 amino acids. Germline loops: CDR1 SNHLY, CDR2 FYNNEI. The CDR3 protein is CASSPDSLNTEAFF. The CDR3 DNA sequence: TGTGCCAGCAGTCCGGACAGCCTGAACACTGAAGCTTTCTTT.

The rearrangement links TRBV5-1 to TRBJ2-6; TRBD1 matches at 9 bases. This CDR3 contains 17 residues. CDR1 and CDR2 (germline): SGHRS, YFSETQ. V lost 2 bases to trimming and J lost 1 base; unmatched junction nucleotides: 4. The CDR3 coding sequence is TGCGCCAGCAGCTTTACAGGGGGCGCATCTGGGGCCAACGTCCTGACTTTC. Protein sequence: CASSFTGGASGANVLTF.

This sequence joins TRBV5-1 and TRBJ2-7; no firm D call. The CDR3 runs to 14 residues. Germline V lookup: CDR1 SGHRS, CDR2 YFSETQ. V lost 2 bases and J 3 bases, leaving 12 bases between the germline ends. The CDR3 sequence: CASSFGVSNYEQYF. CDR3 DNA sequence: TGCGCCAGCAGCTTTGGAGTTTCCAACTACGAGCAGTACTTC.

The chain employs TRBV5-6 and TRBJ1-3, with D unresolved. Germline V lookup: CDR1 SGHDT, CDR2 YYEEEE. Trimming left V 6 bases short and J 0 bases short, with 16 bases between. This CDR3 is built from 16 residues. This CDR3 is CASTLRAGSSGNTIYF. The CDR3 DNA reads as TGTGCCAGCACCCTTAGAGCCGGGAGCTCTGGAAACACCATATATTTT.

The chain recombines TRBV6-5 with TRBJ1-2; a weak D match, TRBD1 (5 bases). The V gene lost 6 bases and the J gene lost 3 bases, with 17 bases spanning the gap. CDR1 is MNHEY, CDR2 SVGAGI, per germline. The CDR3 is 15 amino acids. The CDR3 here is CASRLTALSHYGYTF. Here the CDR3 DNA reads TGTGCCAGCAGACTGACAGCCCTGAGCCACTATGGCTACACCTTC.

The chain carries TRBV11-2 and TRBJ1-1; possibly TRBD1 for D (6 bases). V was cut by 5 bases and J by 0 bases, with 10 bases left in between. Germline CDR1 SGHAT, CDR2 FQNNGV. The length of the CDR3 is 14 residues. Here the CDR3 DNA reads TGTGCCAGCAGCCCTCAGGGGCTGAACACTGAAGCTTTCTTT. It translates to CASSPQGLNTEAFF. The full variable domain, in which reference TRBV11-2 and TRBJ1-1 provide the parts outside the CDR3, is EAGVAQSPRYKIIEKRQSVAFWCNPISGHATLYWYQQILGQGPKLLIQFQNNGVVDDSQLPKDRFSAERLKGVDSTLKIQPAKLEDSAVYLCASSPQGLNTEAFFGQGTRLTVV.

This CDR3 is CASTQGASSPLHF. The CDR3 DNA reads TGTGCCAGCACTCAGGGGGCTAGTTCACCCCTCCACTTT. V and J are TRBV12-3 or TRBV12-4 and TRBJ1-6, with 8 bases matching TRBD1. CDR3 size: 13 residues. J gave up 9 bases and V 7 bases, and 5 bases lay outside the gene matches.

This clone came up once. The V call is TRBV2, the J call TRBJ1-1; 9 bases are a match to TRBD1. The V gene end was trimmed by 7 bases and the J gene end by 1 base; junction bases not matched to a gene: 4. The CDR3 length is 14 residues. The germline V gene has CDR1 SNHLY and CDR2 FYNNEI. CDR3 in DNA: TGTGCCAGCAAGGGACAGGGATGGAACACTGAAGCTTTCTTT. This gives the protein CASKGQGWNTEAFF.

The rearrangement links TRBV5-6 to TRBJ1-1; TRBD1 matches at 7 bases. The CDR3 has 14 amino acids. With V trimmed by 4 bases and J by 3 bases, 6 bases remained unmatched. Germline CDR1 is SGHDT and CDR2 is YYEEEE. CDR3 loop: CASSGATGDTEAFF. In DNA, the CDR3 is TGTGCCAGCAGCGGTGCCACAGGGGACACTGAAGCTTTCTTT. The variable domain in full, completed from reference TRBV5-6 and TRBJ1-1, reads DAGVTQSPTHLIKTRGQQVTLRCSPKSGHDTVSWYQQALGQGPQFIFQYYEEEERQRGNFPDRFSGHQFPNYSSELNVNALLLGDSALYLCASSGATGDTEAFFGQGTRLTVV.

V gene TRBV5-1 combines with J gene TRBJ2-7, with TRBD1 as a possible D gene (6 bases). V lost 2 bases and J lost 0, with 18 bases in between. The length of the CDR3 is 17 residues. Germline CDR1 reads SGHRS; CDR2 reads YFSETQ. The CDR3: CASSFSPSGGVSYEQYF. The CDR3 DNA is TGCGCCAGCAGCTTCAGCCCCAGTGGGGGCGTCTCCTACGAGCAGTACTTC.

The V gene is TRBV29-1, the J gene TRBJ1-5; TRBD1 might be the D (5 bases). This CDR3 region has 14 residues. CDR1 is SQVTM, CDR2 ANQGSEA, per germline. The V and J ends lost 7 bases and 4 bases respectively, with 17 bases between them. The CDR3 DNA sequence: TGCAGCGCCGGTTGGGGGGTGAGTAATCAGCCCCAGCATTTT. Translation: CSAGWGVSNQPQHF.

The V and J genes are TRBV4-1 and TRBJ1-5; D not certain. Trimming took off 1 base at V and 4 bases at J, with 8 bases between the two ends. The germline V gene encodes CDR1 MGHRA and CDR2 YSYEKL. This CDR3 region has 14 residues. CDR3 sequence: CASSQGAGNQPQHF. The CDR3 region has the DNA TGCGCCAGCAGCCAAGGGGCGGGGAATCAGCCCCAGCATTTT.

The chain combines TRBV27 with TRBJ1-4; D perhaps matches TRBD1 (5 bases). Germline CDR1 reads MNHEY; CDR2 reads SMNVEV (reference sequence). The CDR3 extends over 14 amino acids. Trimming cost V 2 bases and J 8 bases, with 12 bases left between them. CDR3 in amino acids: CASSLMGLREKLFF. In nucleotides, the CDR3 is TGTGCCAGCAGTTTAATGGGGCTGAGAGAAAAACTGTTTTTT.

The CDR3 loop is CATGSFGVNYGYTF. The DNA of the CDR3 is TGTGCCACCGGGAGTTTCGGGGTGAACTATGGCTACACCTTC. This chain uses TRBV6-6 with TRBJ1-2, with unresolved D. Trimming stripped 10 bases from V and 2 bases from J, with 17 bases between. The CDR3 is 14 amino acids. Looked up from germline, CDR1 is MNHNY and CDR2 is SVGAGI (reference sequence).

The rearrangement links TRBV9 to TRBJ1-2, with 7 bases lining up with TRBD1. Germline CDR1 SGDLS, CDR2 YYNGEE. V was pared by 4 bases and J by 0 bases, with 3 bases of the junction left unmatched. This CDR3 is 14 amino acids long. The DNA of the CDR3 is TGTGCCAGCAGCTTACAGGGGACTAACTATGGCTACACCTTC. Translating it yields CASSLQGTNYGYTF.